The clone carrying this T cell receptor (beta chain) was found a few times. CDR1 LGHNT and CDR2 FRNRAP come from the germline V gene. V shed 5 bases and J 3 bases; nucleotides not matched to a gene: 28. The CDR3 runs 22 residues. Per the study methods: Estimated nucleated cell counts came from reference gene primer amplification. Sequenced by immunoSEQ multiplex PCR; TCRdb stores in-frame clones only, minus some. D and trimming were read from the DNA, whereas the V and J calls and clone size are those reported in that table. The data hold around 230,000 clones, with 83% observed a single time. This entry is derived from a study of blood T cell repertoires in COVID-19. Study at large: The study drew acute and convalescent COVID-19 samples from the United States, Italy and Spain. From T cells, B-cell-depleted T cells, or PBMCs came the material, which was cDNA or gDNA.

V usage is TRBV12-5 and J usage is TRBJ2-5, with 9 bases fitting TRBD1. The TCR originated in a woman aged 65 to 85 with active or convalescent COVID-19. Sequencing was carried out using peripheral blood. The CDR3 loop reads CASGATPQGIPSKDRGKETQYF. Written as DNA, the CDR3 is TGTGCTAGTGGTGCGACCCCCCAAGGGATTCCCAGCAAAGACAGGGGGAAAGAGACCCAGTACTTC.